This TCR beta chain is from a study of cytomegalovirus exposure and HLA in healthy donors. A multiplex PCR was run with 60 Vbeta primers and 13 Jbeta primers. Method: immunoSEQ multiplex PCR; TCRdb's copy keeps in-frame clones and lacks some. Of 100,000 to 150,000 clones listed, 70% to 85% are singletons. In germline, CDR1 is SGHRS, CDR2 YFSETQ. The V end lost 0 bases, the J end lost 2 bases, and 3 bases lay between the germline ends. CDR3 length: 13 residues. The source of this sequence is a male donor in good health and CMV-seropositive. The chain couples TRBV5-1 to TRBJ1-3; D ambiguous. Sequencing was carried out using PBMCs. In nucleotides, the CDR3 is TGCGCCAGCAGCTTGGGCGCTGGAAACACCATATATTTT. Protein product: CASSLGAGNTIYF.